The entry below describes one TCR beta chain. The antigen remains undetermined. Using immunoSEQ multiplex PCR, the repertoire was profiled, and TCRdb retains in-frame clones only, with some absent. The sample has about 180,000 clones; around 85% are singletons. The data were taken from a study of cytomegalovirus exposure and HLA in healthy donors. Losses at the gene ends were 0 bases for V and 2 bases for J; bases not matched to a gene: 3. CDR1 and CDR2 from the germline V gene are MGHRA and YSYEKL. The CDR3 runs 16 residues. The study's findings and limits: Researchers reported that a few CMV-associated chains were confirmed in vitro as CMV antigen-specific.

This TCR was sampled from a man younger than 30 in good health and CMV-seropositive. Sequencing was carried out using PBMCs. The gene calls are TRBV4-1 and TRBJ2-3, with 9 bases fitting TRBD2. For the CDR3, the DNA is TGCGCCAGCAGCCAAGATGGCGGGGGGGCCACAGATACGCAGTATTTT. Translation: CASSQDGGGATDTQYF.